This TCR beta chain was retrieved from a study of OX40 agonist ivuxolimab in advanced cancers. In the study overall: The costimulatory receptor OX40 (CD134) was targeted by ivuxolimab, a fully human IgG2 agonistic monoclonal antibody. Intravenous ivuxolimab was administered to patients every 2 weeks at six dose levels: 0.01, 0.1, 0.3, 1.5, 3 and 10 mg/kg. Of the roughly 51 patients in dose escalation, about 20 had hepatocellular carcinoma, about 15 had melanoma, 9 had renal cell carcinoma and 9 had head and neck cancer. A male proportion of roughly 80% and a mean age of around 60 years, ranging from about 20 to 79, were recorded for the dose-escalation cohort. Prior anti-PD-1, anti-PD-L1 or anti-CTLA-4 therapy was permitted, and about two fifths of dose-escalation patients had received checkpoint inhibitors. Three dose-escalation patients achieved partial responses, one with hepatocellular carcinoma and two with cutaneous melanoma. Peripheral TCRbeta sequencing aimed to test whether ivuxolimab altered TCR sequence diversity and caused clonal T-cell expansion. The paper covers the monotherapy dose-escalation part of the phase I ivuxolimab trial, which included N ≈ 50 patients.

Patients with autoimmune disease history or receiving systemic immunosuppression were excluded from the trial. Peripheral blood for TCR sequencing was drawn from every dose cohort at baseline, at cycle 4 day 1 and at cycle 7 day 1. Samples were obtained from an open-label, multicenter, first-in-human phase I dose-escalation trial of ivuxolimab. Adults with locally advanced or metastatic head and neck squamous cell, hepatocellular, melanoma or renal cell carcinoma were enrolled in the trial. Before TCR sequencing, CD4+ T cells and CD8+ T cells from peripheral blood were sorted into separate populations. For sequencing of the TCRbeta CDR3 region, genomic DNA was extracted from the sorted cells. The immunoSEQ Assay was used for sequencing of TCRbeta CDR3 regions. In TCRdb, the immuneACCESS table is reduced to in-frame sequences with V and J assigned. These tables do not hold every clone; where another copy was compared, an unresolved V gene accounts for under half, and the others remain unexplained. The sample table holds tens of thousands of clones, of which 85% to 90% were seen once. The ten largest make up around 6% of the sample.

Based on the germline V gene (reference sequence), the CDR1 and CDR2 sequences are SEHNR and FQNEAQ. The CDR3 goes from the cysteine to the phenylalanine over 12 residues. CDR3 DNA only is kept here, 36 bases in frame from base 1. The V end loses 4 bases and the J end loses 11 bases, and a stretch of 14 bases separates them. As concerns this clone: What this receptor recognizes is not known. Per-base quality was not reported, and no clone a single base away is much larger than it.

Points the paper makes about the study in general: On average, CD8+ T cells showed more expanded clones than CD4+ T cells after ivuxolimab. At doses of 0.1 to 3.0 mg/kg, clonal expansion of both CD4+ and CD8+ T cells in blood was seen between baseline and week 6. Low levels of normalized T-cell clonal expansion were also seen in some patients who did not respond. Partial responders in the 0.1-3.0 mg/kg groups had among the lowest normalized peripheral clonal expansion, especially among CD8+ T cells. Which antigens the clonally expanded peripheral T cells were specific for was not determined.

Source: CD4+ or CD8+ T cells sorted from blood, taken in a trial of the OX40 agonist ivuxolimab. The chain joins TRBV7-9 to TRBJ2-5; TRBD2 is possibly the D segment (6 matching bases). This sequence originates from an adult with an advanced solid tumor such as melanoma, head and neck, liver or kidney cancer. The nucleotide sequence is TGTGCCAGCAGCTCCAATTGGGGGGAGCAGTACTTC. Its protein product is CASSSNWGEQYF.